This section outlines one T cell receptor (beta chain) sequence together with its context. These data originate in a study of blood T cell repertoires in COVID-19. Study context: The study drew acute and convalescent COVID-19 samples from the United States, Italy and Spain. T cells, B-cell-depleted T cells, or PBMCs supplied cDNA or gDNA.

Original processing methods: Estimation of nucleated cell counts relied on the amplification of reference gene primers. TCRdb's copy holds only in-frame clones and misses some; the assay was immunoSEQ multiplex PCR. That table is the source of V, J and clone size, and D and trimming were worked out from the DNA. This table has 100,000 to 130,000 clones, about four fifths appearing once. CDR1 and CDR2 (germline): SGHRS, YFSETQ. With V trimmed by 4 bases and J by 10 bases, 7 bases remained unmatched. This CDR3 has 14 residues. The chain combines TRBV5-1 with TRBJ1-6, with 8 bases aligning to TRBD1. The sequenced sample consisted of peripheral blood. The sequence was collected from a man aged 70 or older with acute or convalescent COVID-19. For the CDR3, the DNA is TGCGCCAGCAGCGCCGGACAGGGTGAATCACCCCTCCACTTT. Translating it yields CASSAGQGESPLHF.